This entry describes one TCR beta chain. Which antigen it targets is not known. Base qualities are not provided; no much larger clone lies one nucleotide away. This entry belongs to a study of cytomegalovirus exposure and HLA in healthy donors (dated by TCRdb to the late 2010s). Some background on the complete study: According to an earlier analysis of around 600 of the donors, 150 million to 200 million T cells yielded over 100 million unique TCR beta sequences and roughly 280 Gb of sequence data. Approximately 330 gigabases of sequencing data and 70 million to 95 million unique TCR sequences made up an early release that covered some 640 HLA-typed donors. Among the roughly 400 genotyped donors, more than 70% belonged to the genetic ancestry cluster associated with self-reported Caucasian donors. The study aimed to test whether cataloging public T cell receptors could reveal signatures of past pathogen exposure. The T cell repertoires of about 700 subjects were profiled by immunosequencing and related to cytomegalovirus serostatus. Along with the 666-subject first cohort, a separate validation cohort of 120 different subjects was used. The study combined high-throughput TCR immunosequencing, statistical association of individual TCRs with disease status, and machine learning to predict cytomegalovirus infection status. A later analysis re-analyzed previously published TCR beta repertoires from roughly 690 donors and added high-resolution HLA genotyping to study TCR occurrence patterns. In the later analysis, no new phenotypic data were used to find candidate immune exposures; instead, reliance was placed on TCR beta sequences and their occurrence across donors. To decide whether each TCR beta V gene segment behaved as functional or pseudogenic, an earlier analysis of fewer than 750 of the donors relied on high-throughput TCR beta sequencing. Donor age, sex, ethnicity and CMV serostatus were collected together with the repertoire data. A later genetic analysis took genome-wide SNP genotypes for about 65% of the roughly 670 donors and used that subset as a discovery cohort. Every discovery cohort repertoire had been produced on one sequencing platform. HLA typing included class I and class II loci at four-digit resolution. The number of typed donors differed by locus: roughly 629-640 for A, B, C, DRB1 and DQB1; roughly 510 for DQA1; approximately 610 for DPA1; and roughly 450 for DPB1. A handful of DR-DQ haplotypes were handled as single units for association and clustering because linkage in the cohort was strong. Among around 400 genotyped donors of the cohort, an average of around 240,000 unique TCR beta nucleotide sequences were sequenced per donor, roughly 18% of them non-productive. Results and caveats for the whole study, not just this receptor: Over 15 rarely observed V segments, including chromosome 9 orphons, were excluded from the earlier analysis of about 500 of the donors because counts were too low. In this cohort, only TCR beta chains were sequenced, and detectable features were limited by the absence of alpha or paired-chain data. V-gene and J-gene trimming of TCR beta chains was associated with a missense DCLRE1C variant in a later genetic analysis, and the association was replicated in an independent cohort. In vitro tests confirmed that a few of the cytomegalovirus-associated TCR beta chains recognize cytomegalovirus antigens. Broadly in line with IMGT annotations, most TCR beta V segments showed up in productive rearrangements about 87% or about 30% of the time in an earlier analysis of approximately 640 of the donors. In a later genetic analysis, fewer N-insertions in productive TCRs were reported among donors in an Asian-associated ancestry cluster than the approximately 710-donor mean. Assigning TCR associations to individual alleles was difficult when HLA alleles, especially DR and DQ, strongly co-occurred. In a later analysis, most CMV-associated TCR beta chains were found to appear HLA-restricted, with HLA associations seemingly driven largely by CMV exposure. Roughly uniform sequencing depth across donors was assumed in presence/absence analyses, although this assumption may not hold. Some IMGT-functional V segments, including TRBV6-2 and TRBV6-3, could not be distinguished by the 87-base-pair reads and were therefore excluded. Linkage disequilibrium might explain the correlated functional status among segregating V segments, but an unknown experimental factor could not be ruled out. It was suggested by the authors that the approach could potentially be generalized to other disease states and immunological phenotypes. A cluster of highly shared sequence variants was judged likely to represent a technical artifact of the sequencing pipeline. For the cohort, immune exposure information was limited to CMV serostatus. In a later analysis, the rate of TCR association differed among HLA loci, with DRB1 alleles having the most associated TCRs and HLA-C alleles having the fewest. Compared with equally common non-associated chains, HLA-associated TCR beta chains in a later analysis were more clonally expanded and had lower generation probabilities. HLA typing was unavailable for some donors at each locus, so association tests used only the typed subset. In both the original and validation cohorts, the classifier was reported to diagnose cytomegalovirus status with high specificity and sensitivity. The study gave a list of roughly 150 TCR beta chains associated with cytomegalovirus. A further reported finding was that TCR beta sequences accurately predicted the HLA-A and HLA-B alleles for most subjects in the first cohort. In a later analysis, some 18,000 TCR beta sequences were associated with specific HLA alleles at a false discovery rate of 0.05. According to a later analysis, parvovirus B19, influenza, CMV and Epstein-Barr virus appeared linked to several top co-occurrence clusters. Most TCR sequences were observed very rarely across donors, whereas some public TCRs were present in many individuals.

The cohort consisted of approximately 690 healthy bone marrow donors. Cohort members were all nominally healthy when sampled, although unrecorded immune exposures were likely present. The donor was CMV seropositive and belonged to the group of 250 to 300 seropositive cohort members. A peripheral blood sample was collected from each donor, and TCR beta sequencing was performed on peripheral blood mononuclear cells. Genomic DNA extraction from the blood cell samples was performed with the Qiagen DNeasy Blood Extraction Kit. Library preparation was by the immunoSEQ multiplex PCR assay. The multiplex PCR relied on a mix of 60 forward primers for TCR Vbeta segments and 13 reverse primers for TCR Jbeta segments. A multiplex PCR assay on genomic DNA amplified the CDR3 region of rearranged TCR beta genes. Amplified TCR beta libraries were sequenced as 87-base-pair reads on the Illumina HiSeq System. The paper's processing steps were these. In a later analysis, around 80 million unique TCR beta chains were counted across the 500 to 850 repertoires, and roughly 9.9 million of these chains were shared by at least two donors. Raw reads were error-corrected and collapsed into unique sequences by a nearest-neighbor algorithm in which closely related sequences were merged to remove PCR and sequencing errors. CDR3 sequences were aligned to IMGT reference sequences to assign V, D and J gene segments. For a sequence to be retained, a match of at least six nucleotides was required to both a V gene segment and a J gene segment. Rearrangements were called productive when the CDR3 lacked stop codons and stayed in frame with V and J; all others were non-productive. Following IMGT convention, CDR3 was defined as the stretch from the second conserved V-encoded cysteine up to the conserved J-encoded phenylalanine. In an earlier analysis of some 550 of the donors, sequences lacking an unambiguous match to a single V gene segment were excluded. An earlier analysis of several hundred of the donors called V segments functional above 56.7% productive rearrangements and segregating when the between-donor standard deviation exceeded 5%. A statistical classification framework was built for diagnosing cytomegalovirus status from the catalog of TCR beta chain sequences. A later analysis assigned V and J genes by comparing TCR nucleotide sequences with IMGT/GENE-DB human TR gene sequences. The TCRdist pipeline was used in a later analysis to assign CDR3 sequences and most-parsimonious VDJ recombination scenarios. In a later analysis, every TCR beta chain was defined by the combination of its CDR3 amino acid sequence and its V-gene family, and reads without a unique V-gene family were dropped. To address suspected cross-contamination and a sequencing artifact, a later analysis removed 450 to 700 highly shared, low-generation-probability nucleotide sequences. In a later analysis, a clonal expansion index was calculated for each public chain from normalized within-repertoire ranks of inferred template counts. In a later analysis, generation probabilities were computed using a VDJ recombination model fitted to out-of-frame rearrangements, and the results were checked against IGoR. In a later analysis, TCR-TCR, TCR-HLA and TCR-CMV co-occurrence was scored with hypergeometric tests, and a repertoire-size bias correction was applied to TCR pairs. To estimate false discovery rates, a later analysis permuted the HLA or CMV assignments 20 times. In a later analysis, co-occurring TCRs were grouped using DBSCAN, with TCRdist sequence similarity added in when clustering inside HLA-allele-positive subsets. Co-occurrence clustering excluded repertoires with fewer than 30,000 or more than 120,000 public chains, plus five with anomalous nucleotide sharing. The table comes from immuneACCESS by way of TCRdb, which keeps in-frame sequences with V and J called. Part of the clones is missing from these tables; in studies checked, under half for an unresolved V gene and the rest for unknown reasons. V, J and clone size are those of that table, while D and trimming were read from the DNA. The sample has 110,000 or so clones on record, approximately 82% of them singletons. The ten most abundant clones make up more than 8% of the sample.

CDR3 length: 16 amino acids, cysteine to phenylalanine. Only the CDR3 portion is preserved as DNA: 48 bases, with reading frame beginning at the first base. CDR1 and CDR2 are drawn from the germline V gene: SGHVS, FQNEAQ. Relative to germline, V is missing 4 bases and J is missing 7 bases, with 14 bases of the junction outside any gene match. Rearrangement joined TRBV7-8 to TRBJ2-5; 8 bases in between match TRBD1. The receptor comes from a man in his forties in good health and CMV-seropositive. The material sequenced was PBMCs. The CDR3 protein sequence reads: CASSWATGGSGGTQYF. The DNA sequence follows: TGTGCCAGCAGCTGGGCTACAGGGGGTAGTGGGGGGACCCAGTACTTC.